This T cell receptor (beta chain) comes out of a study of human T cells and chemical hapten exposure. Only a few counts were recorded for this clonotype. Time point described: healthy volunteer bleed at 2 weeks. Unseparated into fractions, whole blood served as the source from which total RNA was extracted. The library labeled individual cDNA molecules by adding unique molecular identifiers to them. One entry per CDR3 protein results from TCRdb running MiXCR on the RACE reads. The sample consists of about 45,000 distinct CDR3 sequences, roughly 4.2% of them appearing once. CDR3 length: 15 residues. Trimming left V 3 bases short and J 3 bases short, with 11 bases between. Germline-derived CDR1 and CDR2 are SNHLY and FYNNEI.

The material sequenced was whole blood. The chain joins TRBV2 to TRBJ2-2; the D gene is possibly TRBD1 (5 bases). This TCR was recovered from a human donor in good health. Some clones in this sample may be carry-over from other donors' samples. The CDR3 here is CASSDSDSYTGELFF. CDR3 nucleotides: TGTGCCAGCAGTGATAGTGACAGCTACACCGGGGAGCTGTTTTTT.